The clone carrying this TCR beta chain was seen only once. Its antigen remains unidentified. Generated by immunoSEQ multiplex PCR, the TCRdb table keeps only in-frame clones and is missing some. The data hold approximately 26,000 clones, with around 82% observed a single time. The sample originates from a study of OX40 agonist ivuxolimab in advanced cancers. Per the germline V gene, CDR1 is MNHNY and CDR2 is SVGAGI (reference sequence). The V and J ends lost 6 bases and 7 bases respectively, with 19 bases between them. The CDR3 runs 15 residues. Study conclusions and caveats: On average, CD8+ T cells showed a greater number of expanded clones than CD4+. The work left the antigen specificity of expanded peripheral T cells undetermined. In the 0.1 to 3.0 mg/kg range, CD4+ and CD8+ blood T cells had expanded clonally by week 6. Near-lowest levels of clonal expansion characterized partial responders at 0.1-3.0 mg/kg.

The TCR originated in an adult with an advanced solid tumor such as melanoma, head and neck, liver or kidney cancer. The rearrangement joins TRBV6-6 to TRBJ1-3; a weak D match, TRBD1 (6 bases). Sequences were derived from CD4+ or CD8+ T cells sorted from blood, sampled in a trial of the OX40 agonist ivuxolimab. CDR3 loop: CASSMQGISVNTIYF. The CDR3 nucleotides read TGTGCCAGCAGCATGCAGGGGATAAGTGTGAACACCATATATTTT.